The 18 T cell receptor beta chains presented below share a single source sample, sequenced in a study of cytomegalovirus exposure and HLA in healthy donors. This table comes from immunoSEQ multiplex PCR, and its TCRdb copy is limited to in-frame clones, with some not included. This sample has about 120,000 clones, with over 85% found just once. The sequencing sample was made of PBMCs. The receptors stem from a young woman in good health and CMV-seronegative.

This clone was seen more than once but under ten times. CDR3 region: CASSQAVSSYEQYF. CDR3 nucleotides: TGTGCCAGCAGTCAAGCGGTTAGCTCCTACGAGCAGTACTTC. V gene TRBV6-5 combines with J gene TRBJ2-7, with a possible D match to TRBD2 (5 bases). The CDR3 consists of 14 residues. From germline, CDR1 is MNHEY and CDR2 SVGAGI. V gave up 5 bases and J gave up 0 bases, with 11 bases separating them.

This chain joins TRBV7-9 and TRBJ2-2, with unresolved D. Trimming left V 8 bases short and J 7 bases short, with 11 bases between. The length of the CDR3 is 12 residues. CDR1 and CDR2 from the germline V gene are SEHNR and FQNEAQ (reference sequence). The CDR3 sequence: CASRQAGGELFF. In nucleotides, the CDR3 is TGTGCCAGCCGCCAGGCAGGCGGGGAGCTGTTTTTT.

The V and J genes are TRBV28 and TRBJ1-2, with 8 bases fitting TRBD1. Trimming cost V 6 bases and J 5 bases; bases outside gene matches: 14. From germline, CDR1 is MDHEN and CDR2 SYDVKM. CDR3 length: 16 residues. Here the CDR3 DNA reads TGTGCCAGCAGCCGGGCAGGGGGCCCGGTACTGTATGGCTACACCTTC. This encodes CASSRAGGPVLYGYTF.

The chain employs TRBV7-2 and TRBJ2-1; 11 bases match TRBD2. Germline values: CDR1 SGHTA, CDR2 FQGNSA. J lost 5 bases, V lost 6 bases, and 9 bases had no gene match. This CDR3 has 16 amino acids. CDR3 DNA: TGTGCCAGCAGAATTTACGGGACTAGCGGAAACAATGAGCAGTTCTTC. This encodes CASRIYGTSGNNEQFF. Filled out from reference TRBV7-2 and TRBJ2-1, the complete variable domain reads GAGVSQSPSNKVTEKGKDVELRCDPISGHTALYWYRQSLGQGLEFLIYFQGNSAPDKSGLPSDRFSAERTGGSVSTLTIQRTQQEDSAVYLCASRIYGTSGNNEQFFGPGTRLTVL.

The CDR3 loop reads CASSDPILVLAGIFSNQPQHF. CDR3 DNA sequence: TGTGCCAGCAGTGACCCTATCCTCGTCCTGGCAGGGATCTTTAGCAATCAGCCCCAGCATTTT. The chain couples TRBV6-4 to TRBJ1-5; a weak D match, TRBD1 (5 bases). Germline V gene data show CDR1 as MRHNA and CDR2 as SNTAGT. The CDR3 contains 21 residues. V was pared by 2 bases and J by 0 bases, with 26 bases between.

The CDR3 DNA reads as TGTGCCATCAGTGGAACAGGGGTTACCTACGAGCAGTACTTC. Translated, it gives CAISGTGVTYEQYF. The rearrangement links TRBV10-3 to TRBJ2-7; 7 bases agree with TRBD1. This CDR3 region has 14 residues. CDR1 is ENHRY and CDR2 is SYGVKD in the germline V gene. With V trimmed by 4 bases and J by 2 bases, 5 bases remained unmatched.

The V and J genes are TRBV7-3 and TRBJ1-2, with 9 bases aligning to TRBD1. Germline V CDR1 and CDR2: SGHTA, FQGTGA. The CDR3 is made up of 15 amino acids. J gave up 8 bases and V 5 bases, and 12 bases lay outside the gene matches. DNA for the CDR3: TGTGCCAGCAGCCCCGGGACAGGGAATTTTGGCGGCTACACCTTC. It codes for CASSPGTGNFGGYTF.

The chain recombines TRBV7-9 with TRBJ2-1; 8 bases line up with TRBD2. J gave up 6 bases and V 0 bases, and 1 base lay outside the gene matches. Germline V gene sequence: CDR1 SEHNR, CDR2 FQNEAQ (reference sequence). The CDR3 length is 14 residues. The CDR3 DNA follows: TGTGCCAGCAGCTTAGCGAGCGGGGGCAATGAGCAGTTCTTC. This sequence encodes CASSLASGGNEQFF.

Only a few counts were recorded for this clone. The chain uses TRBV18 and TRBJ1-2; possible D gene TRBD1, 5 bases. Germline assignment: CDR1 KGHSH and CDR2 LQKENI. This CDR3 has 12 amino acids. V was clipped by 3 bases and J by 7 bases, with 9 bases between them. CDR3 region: CASSPGGSGYTF. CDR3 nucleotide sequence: TGTGCCAGCTCACCGGGGGGTTCTGGCTACACCTTC.

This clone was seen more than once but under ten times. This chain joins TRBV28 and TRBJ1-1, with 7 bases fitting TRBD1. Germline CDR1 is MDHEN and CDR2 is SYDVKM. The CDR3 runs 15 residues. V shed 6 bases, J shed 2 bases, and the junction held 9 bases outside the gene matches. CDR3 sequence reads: CASRKPYRGNTEAFF. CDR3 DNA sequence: TGTGCCAGCAGAAAACCTTACAGGGGAAACACTGAAGCTTTCTTT. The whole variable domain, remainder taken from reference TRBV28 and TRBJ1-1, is DVKVTQSSRYLVKRTGEKVFLECVQDMDHENMFWYRQDPGLGLRLIYFSYDVKMKEKGDIPEGYSVSREKKERFSLILESASTNQTSMYLCASRKPYRGNTEAFFGQGTRLTVV.

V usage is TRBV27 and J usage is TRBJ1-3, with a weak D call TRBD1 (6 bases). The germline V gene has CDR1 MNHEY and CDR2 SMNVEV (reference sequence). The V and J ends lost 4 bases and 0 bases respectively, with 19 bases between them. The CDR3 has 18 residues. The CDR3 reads CASSYSSQGVSSGNTIYF. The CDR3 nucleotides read TGTGCCAGCAGTTACTCGTCACAGGGTGTAAGCTCTGGAAACACCATATATTTT.

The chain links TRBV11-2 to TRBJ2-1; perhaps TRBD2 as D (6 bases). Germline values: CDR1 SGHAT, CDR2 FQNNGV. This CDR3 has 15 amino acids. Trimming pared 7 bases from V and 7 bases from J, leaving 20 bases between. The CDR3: CASTRMRGVGNEQFF. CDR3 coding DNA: TGTGCCAGCACCAGGATGCGGGGAGTCGGGAATGAGCAGTTCTTC.

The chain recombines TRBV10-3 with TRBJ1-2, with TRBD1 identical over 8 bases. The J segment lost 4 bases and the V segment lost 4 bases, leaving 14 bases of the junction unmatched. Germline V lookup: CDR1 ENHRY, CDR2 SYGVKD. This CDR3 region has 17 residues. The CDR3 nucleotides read TGTGCCATCAGTGCCCGGGACAGGTCAGGGGACGGCTATGGCTACACCTTC. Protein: CAISARDRSGDGYGYTF.

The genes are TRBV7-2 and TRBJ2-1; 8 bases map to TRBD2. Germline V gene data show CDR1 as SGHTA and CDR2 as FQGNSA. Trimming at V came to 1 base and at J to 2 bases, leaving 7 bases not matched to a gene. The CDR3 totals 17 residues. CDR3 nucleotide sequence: TGTGCCAGCAGCTTAGGTGGCGGGAGGATCACCTACAATGAGCAGTTCTTC. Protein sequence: CASSLGGGRITYNEQFF.

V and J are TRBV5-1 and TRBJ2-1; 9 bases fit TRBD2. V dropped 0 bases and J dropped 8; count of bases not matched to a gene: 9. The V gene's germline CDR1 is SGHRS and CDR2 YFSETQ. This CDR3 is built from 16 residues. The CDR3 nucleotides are TGCGCCAGCAGCTTGGAAATTAGCGGGGGCGCGGATGAGCAGTTCTTC. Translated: CASSLEISGGADEQFF.

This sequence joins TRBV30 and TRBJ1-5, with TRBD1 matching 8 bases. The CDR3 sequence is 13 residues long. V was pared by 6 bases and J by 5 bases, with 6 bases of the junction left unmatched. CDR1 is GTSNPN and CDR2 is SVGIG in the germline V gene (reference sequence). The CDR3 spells CACRTGRDQPQHF. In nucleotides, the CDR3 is TGTGCCTGCCGGACAGGGAGGGATCAGCCCCAGCATTTT.

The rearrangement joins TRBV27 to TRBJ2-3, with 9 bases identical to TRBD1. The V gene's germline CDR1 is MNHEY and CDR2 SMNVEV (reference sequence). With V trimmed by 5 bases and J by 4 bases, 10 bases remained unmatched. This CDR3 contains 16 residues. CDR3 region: CASSGGTGLRSDTQYF. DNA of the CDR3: TGTGCCAGCAGTGGAGGGACAGGGCTTAGGTCAGATACGCAGTATTTT.

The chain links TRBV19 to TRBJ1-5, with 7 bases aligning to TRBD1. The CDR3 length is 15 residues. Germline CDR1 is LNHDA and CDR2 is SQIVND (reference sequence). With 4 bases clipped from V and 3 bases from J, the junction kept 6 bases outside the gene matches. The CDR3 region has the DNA TGTGCCAGTAGTAGTGGGGGACAGCACAATCAGCCCCAGCATTTT. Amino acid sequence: CASSSGGQHNQPQHF. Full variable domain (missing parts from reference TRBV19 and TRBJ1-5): DGGITQSPKYLFRKEGQNVTLSCEQNLNHDAMYWYRQDPGQGLRLIYYSQIVNDFQKGDIAEGYSVSREKKESFPLTVTSAQKNPTAFYLCASSSGGQHNQPQHFGDGTRLSIL.